This T cell receptor beta chain was recorded in a study of vaccination and CD4 T cells after COVID-19. Regarding the study as a whole: Researchers looked at relatively few convalescent patients and had no early post-infection timepoints. The median count of SARS-CoV-2-reactive clonotypes rose from roughly 21 to 40, not significantly.

Sample treatment: 10-day PBMC culture with coronavirus spike peptide pools or control peptides (ViraFEST assay). It was on days 3 and 7 that half the medium was replaced with fresh IL-2 medium. CDR3 size: 15 residues. The germline CDR1 and CDR2 sequences are SSHAT and FNYEAQ (reference sequence). Only a few counts were recorded for this clonotype. Its antigen is unidentified. At one of its ends the junction is not consistent with the germline gene, which may arise from a read error. Sequence data for DNA of cultured CD4+ T cells were generated by the Oncomine TCR Beta short-read assay. TCRdb ran MiXCR on the PCR reads and lists one entry per CDR3 protein. The sample lists under 14,000 distinct CDR3 sequences; 25% were seen once.

This specimen was CD4+ T cells from blood, cultured in vitro, taken after SARS-CoV-2 vaccination. This sequence was found in a human donor who had recovered from COVID-19. V gene TRBV7-7 combines with J gene TRBJ2-7; D possibly corresponds to TRBD1 (6 bases). Here the CDR3 DNA reads TGTGCTAGCAGCCGCGCCCCAGGGGAAATTGATGAGCAGTACTTC. Its translation: CASSRAPGEIDEQYF.